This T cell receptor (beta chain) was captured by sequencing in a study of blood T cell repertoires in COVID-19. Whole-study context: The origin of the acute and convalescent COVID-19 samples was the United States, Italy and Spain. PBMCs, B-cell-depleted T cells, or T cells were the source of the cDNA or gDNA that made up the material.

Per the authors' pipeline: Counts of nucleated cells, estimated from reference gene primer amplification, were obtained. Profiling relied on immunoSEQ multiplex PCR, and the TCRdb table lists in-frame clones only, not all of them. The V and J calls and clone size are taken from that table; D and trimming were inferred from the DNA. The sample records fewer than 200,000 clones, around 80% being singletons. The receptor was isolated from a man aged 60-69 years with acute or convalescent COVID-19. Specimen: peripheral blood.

DNA of the CDR3: TGTGCCAGCAGCCAAGTTTCGGGACAGGGGGACAACGAGCAGTACTTC. It is translated as CASSQVSGQGDNEQYF. The rearrangement uses TRBV4-2 and TRBJ2-7, with 11 positions matching TRBD1. CDR1 is LGHNA and CDR2 is YNFKEQ in the germline V gene. The V segment lost 1 base and the J segment 5 bases; nucleotides outside the gene matches: 7. This CDR3 has 16 residues.